These 30 T cell receptor beta chains came from one sample sequenced in a study of T cells after yellow fever vaccination. In TCRdb, the 5' RACE reads were re-called with MiXCR into one record per CDR3 protein. The repertoire holds more than 350,000 distinct CDR3 sequences, with approximately 10% as singletons. The input for sequencing was PBMCs, taken on the day of the first yellow fever vaccination. These receptors originate from a man younger than 35 who received the YFV17D yellow fever vaccine.

This clonotype was seen repeatedly, ten times or more. The rearrangement uses TRBV27 and TRBJ2-3, with a possible D match to TRBD2 (6 bases). The CDR3 spans 16 residues. Germline CDR1 reads MNHEY; CDR2 reads SMNVEV (reference sequence). Trimming took 0 bases from V and 2 from J, leaving 12 bases between them. The CDR3 coding sequence is TGTGCCAGCAGTTTATCGATGGGGGGACTCACAGATACGCAGTATTTT. Translating gives CASSLSMGGLTDTQYF.

The chain uses TRBV4-1 and TRBJ1-6; 10 bases are a match to TRBD1. Germline V gives CDR1 MGHRA, CDR2 YSYEKL. J lost 3 bases, V lost 0 bases, and 17 bases had no gene match. This CDR3 spans 22 amino acids. The CDR3 spells CASSQEPLTWTGGKVYNSPLHF. The CDR3 bases are TGCGCCAGCAGCCAAGAGCCCCTTACTTGGACAGGGGGTAAAGTCTATAATTCACCCCTCCACTTT.

This clonotype was observed a few times. The chain links TRBV7-8 to TRBJ2-7; D is perhaps TRBD1 (6 bases). The CDR3 consists of 15 residues. Trimming removed 2 bases from V and 3 bases from J, with 14 bases in between. Germline V gene sequence: CDR1 SGHVS, CDR2 FQNEAQ. Here the CDR3 DNA reads TGTGCCAGCAGCTTACCCCCGCAGGGGATCTACGAGCAGTACTTC. It specifies CASSLPPQGIYEQYF.

The V call is TRBV11-2, the J call TRBJ1-3; D uncertain. V gave up 6 bases and J gave up 6 bases, with 15 bases separating them. The CDR3 sequence is 14 residues long. Germline CDR1 is SGHAT and CDR2 is FQNNGV. The CDR3 nucleotides are TGTGCCAGCAGAGACCCTGGAGGTGCAAACACCATATATTTT. It yields the protein CASRDPGGANTIYF.

The V call is TRBV19, the J call TRBJ1-5; D unclear. This CDR3 has 15 residues. Germline V gene data show CDR1 as LNHDA and CDR2 as SQIVND (reference sequence). Trimming took off 6 bases at V and 0 bases at J, with 12 bases between the two ends. The CDR3: CASRTDHYSNQPQHF. The CDR3 DNA follows: TGTGCCAGTAGAACGGACCATTATAGCAATCAGCCCCAGCATTTT.

The chain has TRBV9 and TRBJ1-4, with 7 nucleotides matching TRBD1. Germline CDR1 and CDR2: SGDLS and YYNGEE. The CDR3 is made up of 15 amino acids. The V gene end was trimmed by 2 bases and the J gene end by 3 bases; junction bases not matched to a gene: 4. CDR3 amino acids: CASSVSGQPNEKLFF. The CDR3 DNA sequence: TGTGCCAGCAGCGTTTCGGGACAGCCTAATGAAAAACTGTTTTTT.

The genes are TRBV4-2 and TRBJ2-5; 9 nucleotides match TRBD2. This CDR3 is built from 16 residues. V lost 0 bases and J lost 2; bases outside the gene matches: 4. Germline-derived CDR1 and CDR2 are LGHNA and YNFKEQ. CDR3 amino acids: CASSQDVAGVQETQYF. The CDR3 DNA sequence: TGTGCCAGCAGCCAAGATGTAGCGGGGGTGCAAGAGACCCAGTACTTC.

The CDR3 is CASSLEGRSGRNQPQHF. The CDR3 DNA sequence: TGTGCCAGCAGCTTAGAGGGGAGGTCTGGGCGCAATCAGCCCCAGCATTTT. This sequence joins TRBV7-9 and TRBJ1-5, with a tentative D call TRBD1 (5 bases). Germline CDR1 SEHNR, CDR2 FQNEAQ (reference sequence). V was clipped by 1 base and J by 2 bases, with 15 bases between them. The CDR3 spans 17 residues.

A few counts support this clonotype. This rearrangement joins TRBV30 to TRBJ2-7, with a possible D match to TRBD1 (6 bases). V gave up 5 bases and J gave up 7 bases, with 24 bases separating them. The germline gives CDR1 GTSNPN, CDR2 SVGIG (reference sequence). This CDR3 comprises 15 residues. The CDR3 is CAWDDVTGIPGEQYF. The CDR3 region has the DNA TGTGCCTGGGATGATGTGACAGGCATCCCGGGGGAGCAGTACTTC.

The gene calls are TRBV4-2 and TRBJ2-3; either TRBD1 or TRBD2 may supply D (7 bases each). Between the trimmed V and J ends, which lost 4 bases and 7 bases, there was a span of 21 bases. This CDR3 spans 16 amino acids. From germline, CDR1 is LGHNA and CDR2 YNFKEQ. The CDR3 DNA reads TGTGCCAGCAGCCCCGACCCAGGGGGGGGCATTTATACGCAGTATTTT. This codes for CASSPDPGGGIYTQYF.

This clonotype was observed a few times. This sequence joins TRBV5-4 and TRBJ2-2; tentative D call: TRBD1 (6 bases). Trimming shortened V by 4 bases and J by 0 bases, and 16 bases separated the two germline ends. In germline, CDR1 is SGHNT, CDR2 YYREEE (reference sequence). The CDR3 spans 17 residues. DNA of the CDR3: TGTGCCAGCAGCGAAAACGCCGGGACAACGAACACCGGGGAGCTGTTTTTT. Encoded protein: CASSENAGTTNTGELFF.

This clonotype has just a few counts. V usage is TRBV18 and J usage is TRBJ2-5; D tentatively reads TRBD1 or TRBD2 (6 bases each). Trimming stripped 3 bases from V and 2 bases from J, with 10 bases between. The germline CDR1 and CDR2 sequences are KGHSH and LQKENI. The CDR3 extends over 14 amino acids. The CDR3 region is CASSPWRGQETQYF. As DNA, the CDR3 is TGTGCCAGCTCACCCTGGAGGGGGCAAGAGACCCAGTACTTC.

The CDR3 DNA reads as TGTGCCAGCAGCGTAGAGAGTCTACCGAACACCGGGGAGCTGTTTTTT. Translating it yields CASSVESLPNTGELFF. The chain carries TRBV9 and TRBJ2-2; D is unresolved. Between the trimmed V and J ends, which lost 0 bases and 0 bases, there was a span of 9 bases. CDR3 length: 16 amino acids. The V gene's germline CDR1 is SGDLS and CDR2 YYNGEE.

This clonotype was seen a handful of times. The chain joins TRBV12-3 or TRBV12-4 to TRBJ2-2; D not certain. CDR3 length equals 14 residues. Trimming removed 3 bases from V and 2 bases from J, with 7 bases in between. The CDR3 reads CASSFYGNTGELFF. The CDR3 DNA sequence: TGTGCCAGCAGTTTTTACGGCAACACCGGGGAGCTGTTTTTT.

This clonotype has only a few counts. J is TRBJ2-1 and V is TRBV6-5; D is perhaps TRBD2 (5 bases). Per germline, CDR1 MNHEY and CDR2 SVGAGI. The CDR3 contains 17 residues. V shed 3 bases and J shed 6 bases, with 21 bases lying between them. As DNA, the CDR3 is TGTGCCAGCAGTTATTTGATCAAGCACTCCGGGATCAATGAGCAGTTCTTC. Translation: CASSYLIKHSGINEQFF.

This clonotype was picked up a small number of times. The rearrangement links TRBV15 to TRBJ2-4; 8 bases are a match to TRBD1. With 5 bases clipped from V and 2 bases from J, the junction kept 8 bases outside the gene matches. This CDR3 is 16 amino acids long. CDR1 is LNHNV, CDR2 YYDKDF, per germline (reference sequence). CDR3 residues: CATSSRTGTTKNIQYF. CDR3 in DNA: TGTGCCACCAGCTCCCGGACAGGGACGACCAAAAACATTCAGTACTTC.

In this sample, this clonotype turned up a few times. The V call is TRBV5-6, the J call TRBJ1-4; 8 bases fit TRBD1. The length of the CDR3 is 17 residues. Germline V gene sequence: CDR1 SGHDT, CDR2 YYEEEE. The V gene end was trimmed by 0 bases and the J gene end by 3 bases; junction bases not matched to a gene: 7. CDR3 in amino acids: CASSLENQGASNEKLFF. The DNA for the CDR3 is TGTGCCAGCAGCTTGGAGAACCAGGGGGCTTCTAATGAAAAACTGTTTTTT.

This clonotype was seen only a few times. This chain joins TRBV10-3 and TRBJ2-5; D is uncertain. The CDR3 runs 11 residues. CDR1 and CDR2 (germline): ENHRY, SYGVKD. Trimming took off 2 bases at V and 5 bases at J, with 3 bases between the two ends. CDR3 in amino acids: CAISEGETQYF. The CDR3 DNA is TGTGCCATCAGTGAGGGGGAGACCCAGTACTTC.

This sequence joins TRBV7-2 and TRBJ1-6, with D perhaps matching TRBD1 (5 bases). CDR1 and CDR2 (germline): SGHTA, FQGNSA. Trimming pared 5 bases from V and 7 bases from J, leaving 9 bases between. The CDR3 has 13 amino acids. This CDR3 is CASSGQQNSPLHF. The CDR3 DNA reads TGTGCCAGCAGCGGACAACAAAATTCACCCCTCCACTTT.

The chain has TRBV20-1 and TRBJ2-7; TRBD1 matches 11 bases. There are 14 residues in the CDR3. V lost 2 bases, J lost 2 bases, and 2 bases stayed unmatched. Germline V CDR1 and CDR2: DFQATT, SNEGSKA (reference sequence). CDR3 nucleotide sequence: TGCAGTGCTAGAAGGACAGGGGGCCCCTACGAGCAGTACTTC. Protein: CSARRTGGPYEQYF.

In its sample, this clonotype was seen a few times. The J gene is TRBJ2-5, the V gene TRBV2, with 7 bases aligning to TRBD1. CDR1 SNHLY and CDR2 FYNNEI come from the germline V gene. The CDR3 length is 17 residues. The J segment lost 1 base and the V segment lost 7 bases, leaving 15 bases of the junction unmatched. CDR3 coding DNA: TGTGCCAGCAACGACCCAGACAGGGTTTGGGGCCAAGAGACCCAGTACTTC. Residues: CASNDPDRVWGQETQYF.

This clonotype has just a few counts. The CDR3: CSVDVAGGYEQYF. The CDR3 nucleotides read TGCAGCGTTGACGTCGCAGGGGGCTACGAGCAGTACTTC. The V and J genes are TRBV29-1 and TRBJ2-7; TRBD1 agrees at 7 bases. The CDR3 is made up of 13 amino acids. V was clipped by 3 bases and J by 3 bases; unmatched bases: 5. CDR1 is SQVTM and CDR2 is ANQGSEA in the germline V gene.

This clonotype was picked up many times. The V gene is TRBV12-3 or TRBV12-4, the J gene TRBJ1-2; unclear D gene. V dropped 5 bases and J dropped 3 bases, with 10 bases sitting between them. The CDR3 runs to 13 residues. Written as DNA, the CDR3 is TGTGCCAGCAGTGAGGACGGCTACTATGGCTACACCTTC. This gives the protein CASSEDGYYGYTF.

This clonotype has just a few counts. V usage is TRBV6-1 and J usage is TRBJ1-1; D perhaps matches TRBD1 (5 bases). The CDR3 is 14 amino acids. The germline gives CDR1 MNHNS, CDR2 SASEGT. Trimming removed 4 bases from V and 4 bases from J, with 13 bases in between. CDR3 sequence reads: CASSGTFGPTEAFF. DNA for the CDR3: TGTGCCAGCAGTGGGACATTTGGACCCACTGAAGCTTTCTTT.

The table lists this clonotype with a few counts. The chain recombines TRBV7-2 with TRBJ1-4, with 9 bases matching TRBD1. With 5 bases clipped from V and 4 bases from J, the junction kept 5 bases outside the gene matches. Germline values: CDR1 SGHTA, CDR2 FQGNSA. The CDR3 is 15 amino acids. The CDR3 DNA reads as TGTGCCAGCAGCGGTATGGGACAGGGTAATGAAAAACTGTTTTTT. Residues: CASSGMGQGNEKLFF.

This sequence joins TRBV6-1 and TRBJ2-1; 14 bases fit TRBD2. Germline assignment: CDR1 MNHNS and CDR2 SASEGT. The V gene end was trimmed by 6 bases and the J gene end by 0 bases; junction bases not matched to a gene: 4. The CDR3 has 17 amino acids. The CDR3 nucleotides are TGTGCCAGCAGGGGACTAGCGGGGGTTCCCTCCTACAATGAGCAGTTCTTC. Translating it yields CASRGLAGVPSYNEQFF.

V and J are TRBV5-1 and TRBJ2-1; no definite D call. The CDR3 extends over 11 amino acids. V was trimmed by 7 bases and J by 3 bases, leaving 5 bases between them. CDR1 and CDR2 from the germline V gene are SGHRS and YFSETQ. CDR3 nucleotide sequence: TGCGCCAGCGGGGACTACAATGAGCAGTTCTTC. It specifies CASGDYNEQFF.

In its sample, this clonotype was seen a few times. The chain carries TRBV5-1 and TRBJ2-2; D might be TRBD1 (5 bases). From germline, CDR1 is SGHRS and CDR2 YFSETQ. There are 14 residues in the CDR3. V shed 7 bases and J shed 4 bases, with 14 bases lying between them. In nucleotides, the CDR3 is TGCGCCAGCGGCACTGGGGCCTTCACCGGGGAGCTGTTTTTT. Protein product: CASGTGAFTGELFF.

This clonotype was picked up a small number of times. V is TRBV5-1 and J is TRBJ1-3; D might be TRBD1 (5 bases). The ends were cut back, 2 bases at V and 0 bases at J, with 9 bases in the middle. The CDR3 loop spans 15 amino acids. CDR1 and CDR2 from the germline V gene are SGHRS and YFSETQ. The DNA of the CDR3 is TGCGCCAGCAGCTTAGGGGTGAACTCTGGAAACACCATATATTTT. Residues: CASSLGVNSGNTIYF. The entire variable domain, with the rest obtained from reference TRBV5-1 and TRBJ1-3, is as follows: KAGVTQTPRYLIKTRGQQVTLSCSPISGHRSVSWYQQTPGQGLQFLFEYFSETQRNKGNFPGRFSGRQFSNSRSEMNVSTLELGDSALYLCASSLGVNSGNTIYFGEGSWLTVV.

A few counts support this clonotype. The chain employs TRBV18 and TRBJ1-6, with 8 bases identical to TRBD1. CDR1 is KGHSH, CDR2 LQKENI, per germline. Trimming at V came to 8 bases and at J to 8 bases, leaving 5 bases not matched to a gene. The CDR3 has 13 residues. CDR3 DNA: TGTGCCAGCACACAGGGGGAGCATTCACCCCTCCACTTT. Residues: CASTQGEHSPLHF. Looking up the rest from reference TRBV18 and TRBJ1-6 gives the full variable domain: NAGVMQNPRHLVRRRGQEARLRCSPMKGHSHVYWYRQLPEEGLKFMVYLQKENIIDESGMPKERFSAEFPKEGPSILRIQQVVRGDSAAYFCASTQGEHSPLHFGNGTRLTVT.